This TCR beta chain stems from a study of T cell repertoires in cytomegalovirus infection. Across the study: Indications of both CMV infection and matching HLA type were provided by public TCR beta signatures. Findings and caveats of the study: In two of eight donors, the top clonotype was HLA-C-restricted CMV-specific.

Regarding this clonotype: Antigen: not known.

TCRdb reanalysed the reads using MiXCR and keeps one entry per CDR3 protein. Among about 830,000 distinct CDR3 sequences listed, around a third were seen once. V was cut by 3 bases and J by 1 base, with 6 bases left in between. The CDR3 loop spans 13 amino acids. Germline-derived CDR1 and CDR2 are SQVTM and ANQGSEA. The chain recombines TRBV29-1 with TRBJ2-2; D is ambiguous. The sample was cultured CD8+ T cells from PBMCs, taken from culture after CMV antigen stimulation. The clonotype was recovered from a human donor in good health (CMV status not recorded). Some clones in this sample may be carry-over from other donors' samples. Here the CDR3 DNA reads TGCAGCGTTGATCAAGAGAACACCGGGGAGCTGTTTTTT. The encoded protein is CSVDQENTGELFF.